This TCR beta chain stems from a study of cytomegalovirus exposure and HLA in healthy donors. Study-level results: For most TCR beta V segments, an earlier analysis put the productive rate at about 90% or about 30% of the time. CMV serostatus was the sole immune exposure information available.

To note about this clone: As yet, its antigen is unknown.

The PCR made use of 60 Vbeta and 13 Jbeta primers. Here immunoSEQ multiplex PCR was the method, and the copy in TCRdb shows in-frame clones only, minus some. The sample holds around 140,000 clones; roughly three fifths are singletons and the top ten take 2% to 2.5%. Trimming cost V 5 bases and J 8 bases, with 15 bases left between them. The length of the CDR3 is 14 residues. Germline assignment: CDR1 MNHEY and CDR2 SVGAGI. The origin of this receptor is a woman in her thirties or forties in good health and CMV-seronegative. This chain uses TRBV6-5 with TRBJ1-4; weak D call: TRBD1 (5 bases). Sequencing was carried out using PBMCs. CDR3 bases: TGTGCCAGCAGTCCTCGGGGAGGGGAGGAAAAACTGTTTTTT. Amino acids: CASSPRGGEEKLFF.